The 32 T cell receptor beta chains below were found in one sample sequenced in a study of control samples from healthy donors and cancer patients. Generated by immunoSEQ multiplex PCR, the TCRdb table keeps only in-frame clones and is missing some. The table lists 160,000 or so clones, roughly nine tenths of them singletons, with 0.65% to 0.75% in the top ten. The sequenced sample was blood. Receptor source: a young woman in good health.

The gene calls are TRBV29-1 and TRBJ2-5; no firm D call. V was shortened by 7 bases and J by 5 bases, with 11 bases between the two germline ends. This CDR3 is 11 amino acids long. CDR1 is SQVTM, CDR2 ANQGSEA, per germline. Here the CDR3 DNA reads TGCAGCGCGGTCCCCGGGGAGACCCAGTACTTC. It translates to CSAVPGETQYF.

J is TRBJ1-3 and V is TRBV9; 7 bases agree with TRBD1. This CDR3 comprises 14 residues. V shed 4 bases, J shed 3 bases, and the junction held 4 bases outside the gene matches. CDR1 is SGDLS and CDR2 is YYNGEE in the germline V gene. The DNA for the CDR3 is TGTGCCAGCAGCTCGACAGGGAATGGAAACACCATATATTTT. Amino acids: CASSSTGNGNTIYF.

The V and J genes are TRBV27 and TRBJ2-1; D might be TRBD2 (6 bases). V lost 5 bases and J 5 bases, leaving 22 bases between the germline ends. The CDR3 sequence is 17 residues long. Germline CDR1 is MNHEY and CDR2 is SMNVEV (reference sequence). CDR3 bases: TGTGCCAGCAGTCAAGTGGCGGGAAGGTCCCCTCACAATGAGCAGTTCTTC. Amino acids: CASSQVAGRSPHNEQFF.

The chain uses TRBV10-3 and TRBJ1-3; TRBD1 matches 7 bases. Unmatched junction bases numbered 5, after V lost 3 bases and J lost 3 bases. The CDR3 covers 15 residues. Germline V lookup: CDR1 ENHRY, CDR2 SYGVKD. The CDR3 sequence: CAISDTGVGGNTIYF. Here the CDR3 DNA reads TGTGCCATCAGTGACACAGGGGTCGGTGGAAACACCATATATTTT.

This rearrangement joins TRBV6-5 to TRBJ1-1; TRBD1 matches 8 bases. The CDR3 is 13 residues long. V lost 6 bases, J lost 1 base, and 1 base stayed unmatched. Germline CDR1 MNHEY, CDR2 SVGAGI. In DNA, the CDR3 is TGTGCCAGCAGCGGACAGGGGAACACTGAAGCTTTCTTT. Its protein product is CASSGQGNTEAFF.

This chain joins TRBV18 and TRBJ1-2; tentative D call: TRBD1 (6 bases). Germline-derived CDR1 and CDR2 are KGHSH and LQKENI. The V gene lost 2 bases and the J gene lost 5 bases, with 21 bases spanning the gap. CDR3 length: 17 amino acids. DNA for the CDR3: TGTGCCAGCTCACCAGTGACAGGAGGCAGGAATCTGTATGGCTACACCTTC. The encoded protein is CASSPVTGGRNLYGYTF.

The V call is TRBV6-1, the J call TRBJ2-7; 8 bases line up with TRBD2. The CDR3 loop spans 15 amino acids. The trim removed 3 bases at V and 7 bases at J, leaving 11 bases unmatched. Germline lookup yields CDR1 MNHNS and CDR2 SASEGT. CDR3 in amino acids: CASSDDVGGVREQYF. The CDR3 coding sequence is TGTGCCAGCAGTGATGACGTCGGGGGGGTACGGGAGCAGTACTTC.

CDR3 DNA sequence: TGCGCCAGCAGCCCAGGACGGGGCAATCAGCCCCAGCATTTT. Amino acid sequence: CASSPGRGNQPQHF. The chain uses TRBV5-1 and TRBJ1-5; D gene ambiguous. CDR3 size: 14 residues. The V gene lost 4 bases and the J gene lost 2 bases, with 10 bases spanning the gap. Germline-derived CDR1 and CDR2 are SGHRS and YFSETQ.

The chain carries TRBV27 and TRBJ2-7; 7 bases are shared with TRBD2. The CDR3 contains 14 residues. V dropped 3 bases and J dropped 5; count of bases not matched to a gene: 7. Germline V gives CDR1 MNHEY, CDR2 SMNVEV (reference sequence). Here the CDR3 DNA reads TGTGCCAGCAGTTTTGGGGGGGGGTACCACGAGCAGTACTTC. It is translated as CASSFGGGYHEQYF.

This chain links TRBV6-2 or TRBV6-3 with TRBJ2-3; unclear D gene. Germline V gene lookup returns CDR1 MNHEY and CDR2 SVGEGT. This CDR3 region has 12 residues. V was cut by 6 bases and J by 6 bases, with 10 bases left in between. CDR3 sequence: CASSRSVDTQYF. The CDR3 bases are TGTGCCAGCAGCCGCAGTGTGGATACGCAGTATTTT.

V and J are TRBV6-5 and TRBJ2-7; 8 bases fit TRBD2. The trim removed 6 bases at V and 4 bases at J, leaving 8 bases unmatched. The CDR3 spans 14 residues. Per germline, CDR1 MNHEY and CDR2 SVGAGI. The CDR3 DNA sequence: TGTGCCAGCAGCCAAGCGGGAGAGCATTACGAGCAGTACTTC. This codes for CASSQAGEHYEQYF.

V usage is TRBV21-1 and J usage is TRBJ1-2; the table gives TRBD1 as D, unverified against the DNA. TRBV21-1 is a pseudogene. CDR3 length: 12 residues. The CDR3 DNA follows: TGTGCCAACAAGGGGGCGGAGGATGGCTACACCTTC. Amino acids: CANKGAEDGYTF.

This sequence joins TRBV5-6 and TRBJ2-5; D possibly matches TRBD1 or TRBD2 (6 bases each). Germline V gene lookup returns CDR1 SGHDT and CDR2 YYEEEE. This CDR3 region has 14 residues. The V and J ends lost 2 bases and 2 bases respectively, with 10 bases between them. The CDR3 spells CASSFVGGQETQYF. CDR3 nucleotides: TGTGCCAGCAGCTTTGTAGGGGGGCAAGAGACCCAGTACTTC. The full variable domain, completed using reference TRBV5-6 and TRBJ2-5, is DAGVTQSPTHLIKTRGQQVTLRCSPKSGHDTVSWYQQALGQGPQFIFQYYEEEERQRGNFPDRFSGHQFPNYSSELNVNALLLGDSALYLCASSFVGGQETQYFGPGTRLLVL.

This clone has only one observation. The chain employs TRBV9 and TRBJ2-7; 9 positions agree with TRBD2. Germline V gene data show CDR1 as SGDLS and CDR2 as YYNGEE. The CDR3 is 13 residues long. V was pared by 3 bases and J by 3 bases, with 1 base of the junction left unmatched. CDR3 loop: CASSATSGYEQYF. The CDR3 coding sequence is TGTGCCAGCAGCGCGACTAGCGGCTACGAGCAGTACTTC.

This rearrangement joins TRBV6-2 or TRBV6-3 to TRBJ2-3; 8 nucleotides match TRBD1. The CDR3 consists of 14 residues. V was pared by 6 bases and J by 4 bases, with 6 bases of the junction left unmatched. Germline assignment: CDR1 MNHEY and CDR2 SVGEGT. This CDR3 reads CASSLDRVPDTQYF. Written as DNA, the CDR3 is TGTGCCAGCAGCTTGGACAGGGTCCCAGATACGCAGTATTTT.

The chain joins TRBV28 to TRBJ1-5, with unresolved D. Germline assignment: CDR1 MDHEN and CDR2 SYDVKM. The CDR3 is 14 residues long. Trimming removed 8 bases from V and 0 bases from J, with 11 bases in between. The CDR3 DNA reads as TGTGCCAGCGCCCTTTGGGGTAGCAATCAGCCCCAGCATTTT. Translation gives CASALWGSNQPQHF. The full variable domain, rest sourced from reference TRBV28 and TRBJ1-5, is DVKVTQSSRYLVKRTGEKVFLECVQDMDHENMFWYRQDPGLGLRLIYFSYDVKMKEKGDIPEGYSVSREKKERFSLILESASTNQTSMYLCASALWGSNQPQHFGDGTRLSIL.

The gene calls are TRBV7-9 and TRBJ1-2; 7 nucleotides match TRBD1. There are 13 residues in the CDR3. Germline-derived CDR1 and CDR2 are SEHNR and FQNEAQ (reference sequence). Trimming took 5 bases from V and 5 from J; bases not matched to a gene: 5. DNA for the CDR3: TGTGCCAGCAGCCCAGGGGGGCCGTATGGCTACACCTTC. It translates to CASSPGGPYGYTF.

The V gene is TRBV4-1, the J gene TRBJ2-3; no clear D gene. Germline V CDR1 and CDR2: MGHRA, YSYEKL. Deletions cut 6 bases from V and 2 bases from J, with 9 bases between. The CDR3 totals 13 residues. The CDR3 here is CASRAELTDTQYF. The CDR3 DNA sequence: TGCGCCAGCAGAGCAGAACTCACAGATACGCAGTATTTT.

V gene TRBV6-4 combines with J gene TRBJ1-1; 7 bases line up with TRBD1. V gave up 3 bases and J gave up 4 bases; unmatched junction bases: 2. The CDR3 loop spans 13 amino acids. Germline V gene data show CDR1 as MRHNA and CDR2 as SNTAGT. The CDR3 protein is CASSEHRGTEAFF. The CDR3 DNA reads TGTGCCAGCAGTGAACACAGGGGCACTGAAGCTTTCTTT.

This rearrangement joins TRBV24-1 to TRBJ2-7; 9 positions agree with TRBD1. The length of the CDR3 is 14 residues. Looked up from germline, CDR1 is KGHDR and CDR2 is SFDVKD. The ends lost 9 bases at V and 0 bases at J; junction bases unmatched: 5. The CDR3 protein is CATSTGGTSYEQYF. The CDR3 region has the DNA TGTGCCACCTCGACAGGGGGGACCTCCTACGAGCAGTACTTC.

This clone was seen just once. The V call is TRBV5-6, the J call TRBJ1-1; the match to TRBD1 covers 10 bases. Germline V gene data show CDR1 as SGHDT and CDR2 as YYEEEE. Trimming at V came to 1 base and at J to 6 bases, leaving 6 bases not matched to a gene. The CDR3 length is 15 residues. In DNA, the CDR3 is TGTGCCAGCAGCTTGCCTTCGGGACAGGGGCCTGAAGCTTTCTTT. Its translation is CASSLPSGQGPEAFF.

Here the CDR3 reads CASSYPEKLFF. CDR3 DNA: TGTGCCAGCAGTTACCCCGAAAAACTGTTTTTT. The chain joins TRBV6-7 to TRBJ1-4; D is undetermined. TRBV6-7 is treated as an ORF (open reading frame) with a function not yet certain. The CDR3 consists of 11 residues. Trimming shortened V by 2 bases and J by 8 bases, and 3 bases separated the two germline ends.

V and J are TRBV5-1 and TRBJ1-2; 8 bases match TRBD1. Losses at the gene ends were 3 bases for V and 5 bases for J; bases not matched to a gene: 9. Germline assignment: CDR1 SGHRS and CDR2 YFSETQ. The CDR3 has 15 amino acids. The CDR3 is CASSSPDRALYGYTF. In DNA form, the CDR3 reads TGCGCCAGCAGCTCCCCGGACAGGGCTCTTTATGGCTACACCTTC.

This chain uses TRBV19 with TRBJ1-5; TRBD1 aligns across 9 bases. Germline lookup yields CDR1 LNHDA and CDR2 SQIVND (reference sequence). This CDR3 is built from 14 residues. V trimming: 7 bases; J trimming: 5 bases; junction bases outside the gene matches: 6. CDR3 amino acids: CASNLQGAYQPQHF. The CDR3 DNA reads TGTGCCAGTAATTTACAGGGGGCGTATCAGCCCCAGCATTTT. Based on the CDR3 plus reference TRBV19 and TRBJ1-5, the full variable domain is DGGITQSPKYLFRKEGQNVTLSCEQNLNHDAMYWYRQDPGQGLRLIYYSQIVNDFQKGDIAEGYSVSREKKESFPLTVTSAQKNPTAFYLCASNLQGAYQPQHFGDGTRLSIL.

This clone has only a few counts. V usage is TRBV7-3 and J usage is TRBJ1-2; weak D call: TRBD1 (5 bases). The CDR3 has 13 amino acids. Germline V gives CDR1 SGHTA, CDR2 FQGTGA. V was clipped by 5 bases and J by 13 bases, with 20 bases between them. CDR3 DNA: TGTGCCAGCAGCCCGACTCCAGGGTCGGGGGGCACCTTC. Amino acids: CASSPTPGSGGTF.

The genes are TRBV19 and TRBJ1-4; D remains unclear. The V gene's germline CDR1 is LNHDA and CDR2 SQIVND (reference sequence). The V and J ends lost 5 bases and 6 bases respectively, with 22 bases between them. The length of the CDR3 is 17 residues. CDR3 coding DNA: TGTGCCAGTAGTCGTACCACCGGGGTACTCCTTCATGAAAAACTGTTTTTT. It encodes CASSRTTGVLLHEKLFF.

The chain joins TRBV11-3 to TRBJ2-1; D is undetermined. The CDR3 consists of 14 residues. V was cut by 5 bases and J by 0 bases, with 8 bases left in between. Germline V gives CDR1 SGHNT, CDR2 YENEEA. This chain's CDR3 is CASSEGSSYNEQFF. CDR3 DNA: TGTGCCAGCAGCGAAGGAAGCTCCTACAATGAGCAGTTCTTC.

The gene calls are TRBV7-2 and TRBJ2-5; a weak D match, TRBD1 (5 bases). The CDR3 is 15 amino acids. Germline V CDR1 and CDR2: SGHTA, FQGNSA. V gave up 1 base and J gave up 5 bases, with 14 bases separating them. The CDR3 nucleotides read TGTGCCAGCAGCTTAGGGCAAACAGGCAGGGAGACCCAGTACTTC. It is translated as CASSLGQTGRETQYF.

The V call is TRBV27, the J call TRBJ2-1; D unresolved. V lost 5 bases and J lost 4, with 15 bases in between. Germline lookup yields CDR1 MNHEY and CDR2 SMNVEV (reference sequence). This CDR3 is built from 15 residues. The DNA of the CDR3 is TGTGCCAGCAGTCCACCTCACCCCCTATACAATGAGCAGTTCTTC. This codes for CASSPPHPLYNEQFF.

The chain joins TRBV28 to TRBJ2-3, with D perhaps matching TRBD1 (6 bases). In germline, CDR1 is MDHEN, CDR2 SYDVKM. Trimming pared 3 bases from V and 1 base from J, leaving 8 bases between. CDR3 length: 14 residues. In DNA form, the CDR3 reads TGTGCCAGCAGTTTGGGGACACGCACAGATACGCAGTATTTT. This codes for CASSLGTRTDTQYF.

The rearrangement links TRBV6-1 to TRBJ1-1; a weak D match, TRBD1 (5 bases). The CDR3 has 17 amino acids. V lost 4 bases and J lost 5, with 23 bases in between. CDR1 and CDR2 (germline): MNHNS, SASEGT. CDR3 coding DNA: TGTGCCAGCAGTGTCCTTGGTTTCGGGGGGGAAATAACTGAAGCTTTCTTT. Amino acids: CASSVLGFGGEITEAFF.

V gene TRBV5-1 combines with J gene TRBJ2-6; D perhaps matches TRBD2 (6 bases). Trimming cost V 4 bases and J 0 bases, with 17 bases left between them. Per germline, CDR1 SGHRS and CDR2 YFSETQ. There are 18 residues in the CDR3. The chain's CDR3 is CASSPGVQPTSGANVLTF. CDR3 nucleotides: TGCGCCAGCAGCCCGGGGGTCCAGCCTACCTCTGGGGCCAACGTCCTGACTTTC.